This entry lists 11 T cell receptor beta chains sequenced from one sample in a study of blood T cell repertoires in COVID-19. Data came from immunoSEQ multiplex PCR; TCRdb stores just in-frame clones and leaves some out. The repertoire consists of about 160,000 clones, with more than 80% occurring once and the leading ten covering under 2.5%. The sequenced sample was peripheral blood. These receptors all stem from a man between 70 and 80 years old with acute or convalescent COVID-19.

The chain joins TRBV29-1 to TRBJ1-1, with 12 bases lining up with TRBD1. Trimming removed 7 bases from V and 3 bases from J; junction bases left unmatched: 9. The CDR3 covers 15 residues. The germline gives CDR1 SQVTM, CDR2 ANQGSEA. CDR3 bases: TGCAGCGCAGAGGGGACAGGGGGCGCGGACACTGAAGCTTTCTTT. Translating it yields CSAEGTGGADTEAFF. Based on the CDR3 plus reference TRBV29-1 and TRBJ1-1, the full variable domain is SAVISQKPSRDICQRGTSLTIQCQVDSQVTMMFWYRQQPGQSLTLIATANQGSEATYESGFVIDKFPISRPNLTFSTLTVSNMSPEDSSIYLCSAEGTGGADTEAFFGQGTRLTVV.

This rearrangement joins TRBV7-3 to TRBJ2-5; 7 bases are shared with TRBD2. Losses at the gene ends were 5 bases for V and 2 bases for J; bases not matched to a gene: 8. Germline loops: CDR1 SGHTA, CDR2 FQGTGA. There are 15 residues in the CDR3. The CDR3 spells CASSLSGRGQETQYF. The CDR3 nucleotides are TGTGCCAGCAGCCTCTCGGGGAGGGGTCAAGAGACCCAGTACTTC.

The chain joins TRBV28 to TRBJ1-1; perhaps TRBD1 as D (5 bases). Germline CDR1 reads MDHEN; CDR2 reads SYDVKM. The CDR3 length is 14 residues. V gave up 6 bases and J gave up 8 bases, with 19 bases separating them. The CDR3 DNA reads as TGTGCCAGCAGCCCTACGCCAGGGCTATCCGAAGCTTTCTTT. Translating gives CASSPTPGLSEAFF.

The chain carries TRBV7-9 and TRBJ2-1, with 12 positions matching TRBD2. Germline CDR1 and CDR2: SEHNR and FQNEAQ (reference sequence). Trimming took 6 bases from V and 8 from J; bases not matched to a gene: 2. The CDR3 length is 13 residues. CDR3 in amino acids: CASRASGGDEQFF. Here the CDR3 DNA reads TGTGCCAGCAGGGCTAGCGGGGGGGATGAGCAGTTCTTC.

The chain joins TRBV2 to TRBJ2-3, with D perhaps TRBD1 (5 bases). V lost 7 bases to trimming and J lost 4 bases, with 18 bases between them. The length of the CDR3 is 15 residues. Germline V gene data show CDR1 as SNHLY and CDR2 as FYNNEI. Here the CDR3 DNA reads TGTGCCAGCATGAGTCAGGGTTTCGACGCAGATACGCAGTATTTT. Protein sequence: CASMSQGFDADTQYF.

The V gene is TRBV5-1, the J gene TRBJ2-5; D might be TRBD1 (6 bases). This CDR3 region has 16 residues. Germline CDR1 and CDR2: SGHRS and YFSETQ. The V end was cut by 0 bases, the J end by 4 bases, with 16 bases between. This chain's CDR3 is CASSLGGHSAGETQYF. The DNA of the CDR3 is TGCGCCAGCAGCTTGGGGGGACATTCCGCGGGAGAGACCCAGTACTTC.

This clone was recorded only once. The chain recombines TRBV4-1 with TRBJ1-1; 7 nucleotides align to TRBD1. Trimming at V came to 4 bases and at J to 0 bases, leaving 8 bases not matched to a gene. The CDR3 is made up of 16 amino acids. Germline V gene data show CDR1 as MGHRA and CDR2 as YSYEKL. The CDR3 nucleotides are TGCGCCAGCAGCCGGGAGACAGGGCTTATGAACACTGAAGCTTTCTTT. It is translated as CASSRETGLMNTEAFF.

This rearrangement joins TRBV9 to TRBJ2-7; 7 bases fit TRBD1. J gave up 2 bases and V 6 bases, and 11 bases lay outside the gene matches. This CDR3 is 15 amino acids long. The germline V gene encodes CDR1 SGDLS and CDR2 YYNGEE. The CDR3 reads CASTRQGPSTYEQYF. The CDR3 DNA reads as TGTGCCAGCACCCGACAGGGACCGAGCACCTACGAGCAGTACTTC.

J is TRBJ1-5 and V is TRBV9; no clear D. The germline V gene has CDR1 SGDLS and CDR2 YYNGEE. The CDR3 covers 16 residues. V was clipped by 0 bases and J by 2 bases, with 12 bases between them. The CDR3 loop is CASSVGPELGNQPQHF. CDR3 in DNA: TGTGCCAGCAGCGTAGGCCCAGAATTGGGCAATCAGCCCCAGCATTTT.

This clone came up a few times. CDR3: CAWSTQTGYEQYF. CDR3 coding DNA: TGTGCCTGGAGTACCCAGACAGGGTACGAGCAGTACTTC. The chain is built from TRBV30 and TRBJ2-7; TRBD1 matches at 7 bases. Germline V gene lookup returns CDR1 GTSNPN and CDR2 SVGIG (reference sequence). The CDR3 runs to 13 residues. The ends lost 2 bases at V and 4 bases at J; junction bases unmatched: 5.

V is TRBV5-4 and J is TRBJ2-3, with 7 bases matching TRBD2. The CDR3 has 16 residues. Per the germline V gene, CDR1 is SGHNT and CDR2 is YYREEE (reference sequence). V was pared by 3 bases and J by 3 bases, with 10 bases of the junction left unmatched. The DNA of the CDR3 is TGTGCCAGCAGCTCCCCGGGACTAAGGCCTACAGATACGCAGTATTTT. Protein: CASSSPGLRPTDTQYF.